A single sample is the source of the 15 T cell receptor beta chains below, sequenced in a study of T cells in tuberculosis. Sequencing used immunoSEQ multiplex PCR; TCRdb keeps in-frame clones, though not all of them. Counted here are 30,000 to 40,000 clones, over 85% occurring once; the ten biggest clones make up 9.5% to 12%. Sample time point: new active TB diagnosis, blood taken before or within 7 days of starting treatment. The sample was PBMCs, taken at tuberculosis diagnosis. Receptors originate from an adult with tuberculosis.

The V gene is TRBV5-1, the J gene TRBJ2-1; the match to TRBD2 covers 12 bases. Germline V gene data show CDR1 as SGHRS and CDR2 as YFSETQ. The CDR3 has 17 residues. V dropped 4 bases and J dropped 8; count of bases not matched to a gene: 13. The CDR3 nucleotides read TGCGCCAGCAGCGTCTCTAGCGGGGGGGCCGGTGGCGATGAGCAGTTCTTC. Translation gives CASSVSSGGAGGDEQFF.

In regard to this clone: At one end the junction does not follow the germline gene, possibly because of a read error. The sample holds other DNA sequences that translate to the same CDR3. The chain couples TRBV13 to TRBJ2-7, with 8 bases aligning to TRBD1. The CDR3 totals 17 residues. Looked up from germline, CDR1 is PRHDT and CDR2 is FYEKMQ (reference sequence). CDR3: CASSLGAGGAFTYEQYF. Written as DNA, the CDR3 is TGTGCCAGCAGCTTAGGAGCAGGGGGCGCGTTTACCTACGAACAGTACTTC.

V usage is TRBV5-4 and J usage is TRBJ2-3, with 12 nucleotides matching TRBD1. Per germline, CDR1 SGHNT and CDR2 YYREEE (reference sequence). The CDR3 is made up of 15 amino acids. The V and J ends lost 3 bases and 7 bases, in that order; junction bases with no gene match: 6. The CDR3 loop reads CASSYPGQGANTQYF. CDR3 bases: TGTGCCAGCAGCTACCCGGGACAGGGGGCGAATACGCAGTATTTT.

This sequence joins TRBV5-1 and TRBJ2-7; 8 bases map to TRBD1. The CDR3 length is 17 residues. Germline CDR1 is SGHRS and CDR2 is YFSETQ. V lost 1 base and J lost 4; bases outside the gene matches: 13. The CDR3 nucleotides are TGCGCCAGCAGCTTGCCAGTGACAGGGGCTGGGTCGTACGAGCAGTACTTC. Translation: CASSLPVTGAGSYEQYF.

In nucleotides, the CDR3 is TGTGCCAGCAGTCCAGGCTACCTGAACACTGAAGCTTTCTTT. Its protein is CASSPGYLNTEAFF. The chain is built from TRBV27 and TRBJ1-1; D not resolved. The CDR3 totals 14 residues. Per the germline V gene, CDR1 is MNHEY and CDR2 is SMNVEV (reference sequence). V lost 5 bases and J lost 0, with 10 bases in between.

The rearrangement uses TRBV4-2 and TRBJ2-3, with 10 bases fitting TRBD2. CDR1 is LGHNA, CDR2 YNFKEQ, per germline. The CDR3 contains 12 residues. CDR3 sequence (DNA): TGTGGAGCGGGGGGGCCGTCAGATACGCAGTATTTT. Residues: CGAGGPSDTQYF.

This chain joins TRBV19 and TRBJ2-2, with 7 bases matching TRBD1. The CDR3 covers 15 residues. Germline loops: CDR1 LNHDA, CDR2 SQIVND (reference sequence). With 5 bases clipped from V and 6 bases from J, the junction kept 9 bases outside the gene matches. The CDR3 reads CASSAWTGIAGELFF. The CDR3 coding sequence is TGTGCCAGTAGTGCCTGGACAGGAATCGCCGGGGAGCTGTTTTTT.

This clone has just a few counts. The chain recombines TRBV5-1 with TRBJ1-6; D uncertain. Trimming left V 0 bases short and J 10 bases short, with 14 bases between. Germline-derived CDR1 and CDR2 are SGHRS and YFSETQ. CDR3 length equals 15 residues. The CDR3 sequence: CASSLGNGFQSPLHF. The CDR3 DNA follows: TGCGCCAGCAGCTTGGGAAACGGTTTCCAATCACCCCTCCACTTT. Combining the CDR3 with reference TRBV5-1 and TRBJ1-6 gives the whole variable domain KAGVTQTPRYLIKTRGQQVTLSCSPISGHRSVSWYQQTPGQGLQFLFEYFSETQRNKGNFPGRFSGRQFSNSRSEMNVSTLELGDSALYLCASSLGNGFQSPLHFGNGTRLTVT.

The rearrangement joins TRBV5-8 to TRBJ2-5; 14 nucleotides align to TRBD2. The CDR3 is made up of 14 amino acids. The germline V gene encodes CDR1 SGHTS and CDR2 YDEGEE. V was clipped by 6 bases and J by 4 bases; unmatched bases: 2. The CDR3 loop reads CASTGLAGGETQYF. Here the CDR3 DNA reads TGTGCCAGCACCGGACTAGCGGGGGGAGAGACCCAGTACTTC.

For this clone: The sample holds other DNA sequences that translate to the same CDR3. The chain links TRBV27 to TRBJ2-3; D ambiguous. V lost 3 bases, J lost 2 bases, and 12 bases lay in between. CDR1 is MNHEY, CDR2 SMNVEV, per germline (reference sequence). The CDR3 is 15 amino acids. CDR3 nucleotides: TGTGCCAGCAGTTTTGTTGGCCAGTACACAGATACGCAGTATTTT. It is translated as CASSFVGQYTDTQYF.

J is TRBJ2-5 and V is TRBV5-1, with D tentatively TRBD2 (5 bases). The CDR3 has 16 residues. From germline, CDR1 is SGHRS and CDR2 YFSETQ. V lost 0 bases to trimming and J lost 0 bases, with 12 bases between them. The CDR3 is CASSLVDYPYQETQYF. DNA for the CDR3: TGCGCCAGCAGCTTGGTAGACTACCCGTACCAAGAGACCCAGTACTTC.

The CDR3, as DNA: TGTGCCAGCAGCTTGGGCCTCGTGACAGCGTGGGGCTACACCTTC. This gives the protein CASSLGLVTAWGYTF. This rearrangement joins TRBV5-8 to TRBJ1-2, with D maybe TRBD1 (5 bases). Per germline, CDR1 SGHTS and CDR2 YDEGEE. V was clipped by 0 bases and J by 8 bases, with 17 bases between them. The CDR3 is made up of 15 amino acids.

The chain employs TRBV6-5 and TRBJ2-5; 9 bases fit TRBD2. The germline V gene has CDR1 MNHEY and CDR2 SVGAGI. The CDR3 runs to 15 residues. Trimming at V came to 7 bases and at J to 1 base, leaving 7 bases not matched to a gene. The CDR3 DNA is TGTGCCAGCAATCGACTAGCGGAGACCCAAGAGACCCAGTACTTC. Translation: CASNRLAETQETQYF.

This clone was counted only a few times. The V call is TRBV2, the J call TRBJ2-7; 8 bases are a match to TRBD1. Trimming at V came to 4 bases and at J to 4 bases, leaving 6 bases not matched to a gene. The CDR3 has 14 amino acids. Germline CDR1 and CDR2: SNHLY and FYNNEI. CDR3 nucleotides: TGTGCCAGCAGTGGGAGGACAGGGAGTTACGAGCAGTACTTC. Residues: CASSGRTGSYEQYF.

CDR3 residues: CASSLYIGIPDTQYF. CDR3 in DNA: TGTGCCAGCAGTTTATATATCGGGATCCCAGATACGCAGTATTTT. The V and J genes are TRBV28 and TRBJ2-3; D possibly corresponds to TRBD2 (5 bases). CDR1 and CDR2 from the germline V gene are MDHEN and SYDVKM. V was shortened by 1 base and J by 4 bases, with 12 bases between the two germline ends. The CDR3 is 15 residues long.